The 24 T cell receptor beta chains listed next were all sequenced from one sample in a study of cytomegalovirus exposure and HLA in healthy donors (TCRdb year 2017). Libraries were made using the immunoSEQ multiplex PCR assay. The multiplex PCR relied on a mix of 60 forward primers for TCR Vbeta segments and 13 reverse primers for TCR Jbeta segments. Held by TCRdb, this immuneACCESS table contains in-frame sequences only and omits some clones. Under half of the omission traces to an unresolved V gene where checked; the cause of the rest is unknown. This sample comprises around 150,000 clones, roughly four fifths of them detected only once. In total, the top ten clones hold less than 2% of the sample. Sample: PBMCs. The receptors were sampled from a woman aged 18-29 years in good health and CMV-seronegative.

This chain connects TRBV7-3 to TRBJ2-1, with TRBD1 as a possible D gene (6 bases). The V end was cut by 5 bases, the J end by 7 bases, with 15 bases between. Germline V gives CDR1 SGHTA, CDR2 FQGTGA. This CDR3 is 14 amino acids long. The CDR3 DNA reads TGTGCCAGCAGCCCTCTAGGCAGGGGAAATGAGCAGTTCTTC. Translated, it gives CASSPLGRGNEQFF.

The gene calls are TRBV7-9 and TRBJ1-2; the match to TRBD1 covers 11 bases. The CDR3 runs to 16 residues. Losses at the gene ends were 5 bases for V and 1 base for J; bases not matched to a gene: 6. In germline, CDR1 is SEHNR, CDR2 FQNEAQ (reference sequence). CDR3 protein: CASSRGQGADNYGYTF. The DNA for the CDR3 is TGTGCCAGCAGCCGTGGACAGGGGGCCGATAACTATGGCTACACCTTC.

This clone was detected only once. V and J are TRBV10-3 and TRBJ2-7, with D perhaps matching TRBD1 (6 bases). Germline CDR1 reads ENHRY; CDR2 reads SYGVKD. This CDR3 is built from 13 residues. V lost 2 bases and J lost 4, with 9 bases in between. The CDR3 sequence: CAISEGGSYEQYF. The CDR3 DNA reads TGTGCCATCAGTGAGGGGGGCTCATACGAGCAGTACTTC.

The count of this clone is one. J is TRBJ2-5 and V is TRBV4-2; the D gene is possibly TRBD2 (6 bases). This CDR3 is built from 16 residues. The germline CDR1 and CDR2 sequences are LGHNA and YNFKEQ. The V gene lost 0 bases and the J gene lost 5 bases, with 16 bases spanning the gap. The chain's CDR3 is CASSQDPPGRGETQYF. The CDR3 DNA reads TGTGCCAGCAGCCAAGATCCCCCCGGGAGAGGTGAGACCCAGTACTTC.

The chain combines TRBV6-1 with TRBJ2-3; D is ambiguous. The CDR3 length is 13 residues. Looked up from germline, CDR1 is MNHNS and CDR2 is SASEGT. The V gene lost 7 bases and the J gene lost 1 base, with 9 bases spanning the gap. The CDR3 reads CASKPPRTDTQYF. The DNA for the CDR3 is TGTGCCAGCAAGCCCCCTCGCACAGATACGCAGTATTTT.

This chain connects TRBV11-2 to TRBJ2-1; the match to TRBD2 covers 8 bases. CDR1 and CDR2 from the germline V gene are SGHAT and FQNNGV. This CDR3 region has 18 residues. Trimming removed 4 bases from V and 2 bases from J; junction bases left unmatched: 13. CDR3 sequence reads: CASSYTSTGGGTYNEQFF. Here the CDR3 DNA reads TGTGCCAGCAGCTACACCAGCACGGGCGGGGGGACCTACAATGAGCAGTTCTTC.

The chain uses TRBV6-4 and TRBJ1-6; 7 positions agree with TRBD1. J gave up 5 bases and V 5 bases, and 21 bases lay outside the gene matches. CDR1 and CDR2 from the germline V gene are MRHNA and SNTAGT. The CDR3 runs to 20 residues. This CDR3 reads CASSKRDRVPLPLNNSPLHF. The CDR3 coding sequence is TGTGCCAGCAGTAAGCGCGACAGGGTTCCTTTGCCTCTCAATAATTCACCCCTCCACTTT.

V and J are TRBV7-9 and TRBJ1-1; D is ambiguous. The germline CDR1 and CDR2 sequences are SEHNR and FQNEAQ (reference sequence). V was clipped by 1 base and J by 5 bases, with 11 bases between them. The CDR3 spans 14 residues. The CDR3: CASSLGRVGTEAFF. Written as DNA, the CDR3 is TGTGCCAGCAGCTTAGGACGCGTCGGGACTGAAGCTTTCTTT.

To note about this clone: Mismatch with germline at one junction end may stem from a read error. The gene calls are TRBV7-9 and TRBJ2-2; D may be TRBD2 (6 bases). Germline-derived CDR1 and CDR2 are SEHNR and FQNEAQ (reference sequence). This CDR3 is built from 17 residues. The CDR3 DNA is TGTTCCAGCAGGGCCCCCGGGAGTTTCACGAACACCGGGGAGCTGTTTTTT. Its translation: CSSRAPGSFTNTGELFF.

CDR3 residues: CASSLVGGPSYEQYF. CDR3 DNA: TGCGCCAGCAGCTTGGTCGGGGGGCCATCCTACGAGCAGTACTTC. The V and J genes are TRBV5-1 and TRBJ2-7; weak D call: TRBD2 (7 bases). The ends were cut back, 0 bases at V and 1 base at J, with 11 bases in the middle. The CDR3 runs to 15 residues. Germline V lookup: CDR1 SGHRS, CDR2 YFSETQ.

As regards this clone: This sample also contains other DNA sequences that code for the same CDR3. This rearrangement joins TRBV28 to TRBJ1-1; unclear D gene. The germline V gene encodes CDR1 MDHEN and CDR2 SYDVKM. This CDR3 has 13 residues. Trimming left V 10 bases short and J 5 bases short, with 17 bases between. The CDR3 sequence is CATTRSVRTEAFF. CDR3 nucleotide sequence: TGTGCCACTACGAGGAGTGTAAGGACTGAAGCTTTCTTT.

This clone was counted once. The J gene is TRBJ2-3, the V gene TRBV7-3; TRBD2 aligns across 9 bases. The junction had 4 bases not matched to a gene; V was cut back by 6 bases and J by 0 bases. Germline assignment: CDR1 SGHTA and CDR2 FQGTGA. This CDR3 spans 15 amino acids. The CDR3 is CASSSSGGSTDTQYF. CDR3 sequence (DNA): TGTGCCAGCAGTTCCAGCGGGGGGAGCACAGATACGCAGTATTTT.

The chain couples TRBV7-9 to TRBJ2-7; D is perhaps TRBD2 (5 bases). The V gene's germline CDR1 is SEHNR and CDR2 FQNEAQ (reference sequence). This CDR3 contains 13 residues. V was pared by 8 bases and J by 0 bases, with 11 bases between. The CDR3 is CASAGVSSYEQYF. For the CDR3, the DNA is TGTGCCAGCGCCGGGGTGAGCTCCTACGAGCAGTACTTC.

The chain carries TRBV19 and TRBJ1-5, with D possibly being TRBD1 (6 bases). Germline V gene sequence: CDR1 LNHDA, CDR2 SQIVND (reference sequence). There are 14 residues in the CDR3. V shed 9 bases and J shed 1 base, with 13 bases lying between them. CDR3 protein: CARVGARSNQPQHF. DNA of the CDR3: TGTGCCAGGGTGGGGGCGCGGAGCAATCAGCCCCAGCATTTT. Full variable domain (rest looked up from reference TRBV19 and TRBJ1-5): DGGITQSPKYLFRKEGQNVTLSCEQNLNHDAMYWYRQDPGQGLRLIYYSQIVNDFQKGDIAEGYSVSREKKESFPLTVTSAQKNPTAFYLCARVGARSNQPQHFGDGTRLSIL.

The chain couples TRBV7-6 to TRBJ1-6; D is perhaps TRBD1 (5 bases). CDR1 SGHVS and CDR2 FNYEAQ come from the germline V gene. The CDR3 sequence is 13 residues long. V gave up 2 bases and J gave up 13 bases, with 12 bases separating them. For the CDR3, the DNA is TGTGCCAGCAGCTTATACCTGGGGCGCCCCCTCCACTTT. This sequence encodes CASSLYLGRPLHF.

The chain employs TRBV7-9 and TRBJ1-1; TRBD1 aligns across 7 bases. Germline values: CDR1 SEHNR, CDR2 FQNEAQ (reference sequence). V dropped 1 base and J dropped 4; count of bases not matched to a gene: 6. This CDR3 has 15 amino acids. CDR3 sequence reads: CASSLDRTGSTEAFF. The CDR3 nucleotides are TGTGCCAGCAGCTTAGACCGGACAGGTTCCACTGAAGCTTTCTTT.

The rearrangement links TRBV28 to TRBJ1-2; a possible D gene is TRBD1 (5 bases). Trimming took 2 bases from V and 8 from J, leaving 15 bases between them. This CDR3 is 14 amino acids long. Germline CDR1 reads MDHEN; CDR2 reads SYDVKM. CDR3 residues: CASSLSRGGYGYTF. In nucleotides, the CDR3 is TGTGCCAGCAGTTTAAGTAGGGGTGGCTACGGCTACACCTTC.

The gene calls are TRBV9 and TRBJ2-5; 12 positions match TRBD2. V shed 0 bases, J shed 5 bases, and the junction held 11 bases outside the gene matches. CDR1 and CDR2 from the germline V gene are SGDLS and YYNGEE. The CDR3 contains 18 residues. The CDR3: CASSVAASGGAATETQYF. CDR3 nucleotides: TGTGCCAGCAGCGTAGCGGCTAGCGGGGGGGCCGCAACGGAGACCCAGTACTTC.

This sequence joins TRBV4-1 and TRBJ2-1, with 7 bases aligning to TRBD1. Germline values: CDR1 MGHRA, CDR2 YSYEKL. This CDR3 has 16 amino acids. Trimming at V came to 2 bases and at J to 0 bases, leaving 4 bases not matched to a gene. The CDR3 sequence is CASSQPTGDSYNEQFF. Written as DNA, the CDR3 is TGCGCCAGCAGCCAACCTACAGGGGACTCCTACAATGAGCAGTTCTTC.

This clone was detected once. The chain uses TRBV6-1 and TRBJ2-1, with TRBD2 identical over 8 bases. This CDR3 is built from 16 residues. Germline CDR1 reads MNHNS; CDR2 reads SASEGT. V was pared by 1 base and J by 9 bases, with 11 bases of the junction left unmatched. This CDR3 is CASSEVTGGLVGEQFF. The CDR3 coding sequence is TGTGCCAGCAGTGAAGTTACGGGGGGGCTGGTAGGTGAGCAGTTCTTC.

This clone has a handful of counts. The sample holds other DNA sequences that translate to the same CDR3. The rearrangement joins TRBV5-1 to TRBJ2-3; D might be TRBD2 (5 bases). Trimming took off 0 bases at V and 2 bases at J, with 7 bases between the two ends. Germline V gives CDR1 SGHRS, CDR2 YFSETQ. CDR3 length: 14 amino acids. The DNA for the CDR3 is TGCGCCAGCAGCTTGGGGGAGATCACAGATACGCAGTATTTT. Its protein is CASSLGEITDTQYF. The full variable domain, with the rest looked up from reference TRBV5-1 and TRBJ2-3, is KAGVTQTPRYLIKTRGQQVTLSCSPISGHRSVSWYQQTPGQGLQFLFEYFSETQRNKGNFPGRFSGRQFSNSRSEMNVSTLELGDSALYLCASSLGEITDTQYFGPGTRLTVL.

This CDR3 is CASSPHTLAGLYEQYF. For the CDR3, the DNA is TGTGCCAGCAGCCCCCATACACTAGCGGGCCTCTACGAGCAGTACTTC. This chain uses TRBV11-2 with TRBJ2-7; TRBD2 matches at 9 bases. The germline V gene encodes CDR1 SGHAT and CDR2 FQNNGV. This CDR3 is built from 16 residues. V dropped 5 bases and J dropped 3; count of bases not matched to a gene: 11. The entire variable domain, with the rest obtained from reference TRBV11-2 and TRBJ2-7, is as follows: EAGVAQSPRYKIIEKRQSVAFWCNPISGHATLYWYQQILGQGPKLLIQFQNNGVVDDSQLPKDRFSAERLKGVDSTLKIQPAKLEDSAVYLCASSPHTLAGLYEQYFGPGTRLTVT.

This clone was seen once. This chain uses TRBV7-9 with TRBJ1-5, with 10 bases lining up with TRBD1. CDR3 length: 17 residues. Trimming cost V 2 bases and J 1 base; bases outside gene matches: 5. The germline V gene has CDR1 SEHNR and CDR2 FQNEAQ (reference sequence). DNA for the CDR3: TGTGCCAGCAGCTTATACGCGGGACAGGGGAGCAATCAGCCCCAGCATTTT. Residues: CASSLYAGQGSNQPQHF.

The CDR3 DNA is TGCGCCAGCAGCTGGACTAGCAGCACGAACACCGGGGAGCTGTTTTTT. Protein sequence: CASSWTSSTNTGELFF. The V and J genes are TRBV5-1 and TRBJ2-2, with 8 positions matching TRBD2. Germline CDR1 SGHRS, CDR2 YFSETQ. The CDR3 is made up of 16 amino acids. The J segment lost 0 bases and the V segment lost 3 bases, leaving 4 bases of the junction unmatched.